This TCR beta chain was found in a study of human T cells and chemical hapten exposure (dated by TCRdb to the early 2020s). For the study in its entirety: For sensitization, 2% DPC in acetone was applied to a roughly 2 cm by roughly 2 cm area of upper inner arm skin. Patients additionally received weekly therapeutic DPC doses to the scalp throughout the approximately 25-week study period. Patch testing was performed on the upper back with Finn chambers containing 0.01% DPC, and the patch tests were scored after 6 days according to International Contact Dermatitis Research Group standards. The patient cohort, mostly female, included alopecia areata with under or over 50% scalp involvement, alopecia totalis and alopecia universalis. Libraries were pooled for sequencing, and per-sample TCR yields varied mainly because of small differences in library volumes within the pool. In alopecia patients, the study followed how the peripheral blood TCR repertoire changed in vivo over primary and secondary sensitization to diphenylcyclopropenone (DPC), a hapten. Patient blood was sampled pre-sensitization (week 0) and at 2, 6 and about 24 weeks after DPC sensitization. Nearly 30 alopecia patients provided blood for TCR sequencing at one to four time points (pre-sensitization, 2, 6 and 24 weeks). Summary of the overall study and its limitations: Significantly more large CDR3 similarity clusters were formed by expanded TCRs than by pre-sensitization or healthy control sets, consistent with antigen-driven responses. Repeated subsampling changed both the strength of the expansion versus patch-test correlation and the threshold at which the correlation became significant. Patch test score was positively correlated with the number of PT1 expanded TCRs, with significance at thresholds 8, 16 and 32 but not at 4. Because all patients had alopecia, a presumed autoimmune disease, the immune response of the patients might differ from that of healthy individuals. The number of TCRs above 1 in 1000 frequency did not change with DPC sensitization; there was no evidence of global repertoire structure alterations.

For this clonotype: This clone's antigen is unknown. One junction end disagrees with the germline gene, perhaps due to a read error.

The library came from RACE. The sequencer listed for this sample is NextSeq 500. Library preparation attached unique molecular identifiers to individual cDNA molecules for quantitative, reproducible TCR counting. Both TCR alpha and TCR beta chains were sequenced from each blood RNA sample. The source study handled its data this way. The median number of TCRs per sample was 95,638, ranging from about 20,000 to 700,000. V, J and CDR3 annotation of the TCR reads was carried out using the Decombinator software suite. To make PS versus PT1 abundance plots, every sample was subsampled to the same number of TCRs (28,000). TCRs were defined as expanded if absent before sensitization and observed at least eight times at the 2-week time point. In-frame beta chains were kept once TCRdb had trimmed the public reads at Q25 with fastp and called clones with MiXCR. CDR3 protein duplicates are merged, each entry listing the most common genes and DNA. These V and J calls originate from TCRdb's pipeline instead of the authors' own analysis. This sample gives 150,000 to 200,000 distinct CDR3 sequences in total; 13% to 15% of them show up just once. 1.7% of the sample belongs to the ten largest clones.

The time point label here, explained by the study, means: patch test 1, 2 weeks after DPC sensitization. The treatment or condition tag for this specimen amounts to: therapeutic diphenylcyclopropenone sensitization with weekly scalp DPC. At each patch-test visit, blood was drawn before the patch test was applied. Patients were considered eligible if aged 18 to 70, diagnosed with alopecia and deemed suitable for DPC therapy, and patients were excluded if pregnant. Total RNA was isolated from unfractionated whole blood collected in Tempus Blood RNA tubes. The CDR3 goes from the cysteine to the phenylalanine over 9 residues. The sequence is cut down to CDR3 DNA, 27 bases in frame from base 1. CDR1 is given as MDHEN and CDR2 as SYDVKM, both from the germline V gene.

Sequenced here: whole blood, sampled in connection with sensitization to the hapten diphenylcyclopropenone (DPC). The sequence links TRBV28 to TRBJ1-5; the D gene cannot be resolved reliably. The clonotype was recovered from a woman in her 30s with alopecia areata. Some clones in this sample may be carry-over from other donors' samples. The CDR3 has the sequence CTSSAPQHF. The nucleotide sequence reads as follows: TGTACCAGCAGTGCGCCCCAGCATTTT.